This T cell receptor (beta chain) was sequenced for a study of blood T cell repertoires in COVID-19. Study-level background: Samples representing acute and convalescent COVID-19 were sourced from the United States, Italy and Spain. T cells, B-cell-depleted T cells, or PBMCs provided the cDNA or gDNA that served as material.

Germline CDR1 reads LGHNA; CDR2 reads YNFKEQ. The CDR3 contains 15 residues. V was cut by 5 bases and J by 2 bases, with 12 bases left in between. As processed by the authors: From reference gene primer amplification, estimates of nucleated cell counts were derived. Repertoires were generated with immunoSEQ multiplex PCR, while TCRdb's copy carries only in-frame clones and drops some. Clone size and the V and J calls come from that table; the DNA yielded D and trimming. The profile covers roughly 130,000 clones, with about 87% appearing a single time and over 9.5% taken by the ten largest. In this sample, this clone turned up a few times.

The sequenced material came from peripheral blood. The rearrangement links TRBV4-2 to TRBJ2-2; a weak D match, TRBD2 (5 bases). This TCR came from a man between 60 and 75 years old with active or convalescent COVID-19. The CDR3 here is CASSTTRVNTGELFF. The DNA of the CDR3 is TGTGCCAGCAGCACCACTAGGGTAAACACCGGGGAGCTGTTTTTT.